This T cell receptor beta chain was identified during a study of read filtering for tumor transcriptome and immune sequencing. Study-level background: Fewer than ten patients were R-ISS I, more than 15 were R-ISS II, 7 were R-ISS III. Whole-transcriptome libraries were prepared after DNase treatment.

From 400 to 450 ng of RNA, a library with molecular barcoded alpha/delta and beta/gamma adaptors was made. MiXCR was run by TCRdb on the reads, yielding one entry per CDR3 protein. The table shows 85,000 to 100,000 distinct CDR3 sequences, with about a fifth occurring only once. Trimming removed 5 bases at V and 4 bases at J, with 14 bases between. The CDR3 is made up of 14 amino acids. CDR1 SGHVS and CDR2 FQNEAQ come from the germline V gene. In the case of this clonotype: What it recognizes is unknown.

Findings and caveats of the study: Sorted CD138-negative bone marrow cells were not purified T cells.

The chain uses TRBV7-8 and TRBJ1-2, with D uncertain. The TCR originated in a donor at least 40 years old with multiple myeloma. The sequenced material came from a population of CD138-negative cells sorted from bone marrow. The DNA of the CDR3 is TGTGCCAGCAGCCTCCGCCCGCGGGGCTATGGCTACACCTTC. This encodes CASSLRPRGYGYTF.